A selection of T cell receptor beta chains follows, all from one sample in a study of patients and donors after allogeneic stem cell transplantation. TCRdb itself ran the RT-PCR reads through MiXCR, one entry per CDR3 protein. Of 800,000 to 1,000,000 distinct CDR3 sequences in the sample, about a sixth were seen once. The sequencing input was blood, either unsorted or a sorted T cell fraction (not recorded which). These receptors all stem from a human donor who was either an allogeneic HSCT recipient or a stem cell or donor lymphocyte infusion donor (not recorded which). It is not recorded whose cells these are; they may come from a transplant donor. Each CDR3 is given with its conserved first and last residue. D genes are given only for firm matches. The listing skips clone size in some rows; elsewhere it reads once, few, many or a size class.

v_gene	j_gene	abundance	d_gene	CDR3aa	CDR3nt
TRBV6-1	TRBJ1-6	once	-	CASEQRAQNSPLHF	TGTGCCAGCGAACAACGGGCGCAGAATTCACCCCTCCACTTT
TRBV5-6	TRBJ1-5	-	-	CASSLGRGGSNQPQHF	TGTGCCAGCAGCTTGGGAAGGGGGGGCAGCAATCAGCCCCAGCATTTT
TRBV5-6	TRBJ1-3	-	TRBD1	CASSVRTGSSGNTIYF	TGTGCCAGCAGCGTCAGGACAGGGTCCAGCGGAAACACCATATATTTT
TRBV20-1	TRBJ2-3	few	-	CSAVRQILTDTQYF	TGCAGTGCCGTACGACAGATTTTAACAGATACGCAGTATTTT
TRBV29-1	TRBJ1-1	few	-	CSVEDGLYTEAFF	TGCAGCGTTGAAGATGGACTGTACACTGAAGCTTTCTTT
TRBV18	TRBJ2-3	-	TRBD2	CASSPRLSGGHTDTQYF	TGTGCCAGCTCACCACGGTTAAGCGGGGGACACACAGATACGCAGTATTTT
TRBV9	TRBJ2-1	-	-	CASSVDGSNNEQFF	TGTGCCAGCAGCGTAGACGGGAGTAACAATGAGCAGTTCTTC
TRBV15	TRBJ2-3	many	-	CATSRDRRSTDTQYF	TGTGCCACCAGCAGAGATCGACGTAGCACAGATACGCAGTATTTT
TRBV25-1	TRBJ2-3	few	TRBD2	CASSEYPSTSGVRYTQYF	TGTGCCAGCAGTGAATATCCCTCCACTAGCGGCGTCCGGTATACGCAGTATTTT
TRBV12-3/TRBV12-4	TRBJ2-3	-	-	CASSLWWTDTQYF	TGTGCCAGCAGTTTATGGTGGACAGATACGCAGTATTTT
TRBV5-6	TRBJ2-1	few	-	CASSLELEPYNEQFF	TGTGCCAGCAGCTTGGAATTGGAGCCCTACAATGAGCAGTTCTTC
TRBV12-3/TRBV12-4	TRBJ1-5	-	TRBD1	CASSPARGQRNQPQHF	TGTGCCAGCAGCCCAGCGAGGGGGCAGCGAAATCAGCCCCAGCATTTT
TRBV24-1	TRBJ2-1	few	-	CATSDTPSAIGHNEQFF	TGTGCCACCAGTGACACACCTAGTGCGATTGGACACAATGAGCAGTTCTTC
TRBV28	TRBJ2-2	-	TRBD2	CASSTASGANTGELFF	TGTGCCAGCAGTACAGCTAGCGGGGCGAACACCGGGGAGCTGTTTTTT
TRBV9	TRBJ2-1	few	TRBD2	CASSVRGGEQFF	TGTGCCAGCAGCGTCCGGGGGGGTGAGCAGTTCTTC
TRBV12-3/TRBV12-4	TRBJ2-5	few	TRBD2	CASSLISGGAHQETQYF	TGTGCCAGCAGTCTCATCTCGGGGGGAGCTCACCAAGAGACCCAGTACTTC
TRBV7-8	TRBJ1-2	many	TRBD1	CASSSYQGVGYTF	TGTGCCAGCAGCTCCTACCAGGGGGTCGGCTACACCTTC
TRBV6-1	TRBJ2-7	-	TRBD1	CASSQTSDRNYEQYF	TGTGCCAGCAGTCAGACCTCGGACAGGAACTACGAGCAGTACTTC
TRBV3-1	TRBJ2-1	-	TRBD2	CASSPPLAGGQFF	TGTGCCAGCAGCCCACCACTAGCGGGAGGGCAATTCTTC
TRBV12-3/TRBV12-4	TRBJ1-2	few	-	CASSKQGLGGYTF	TGTGCCAGCAGTAAACAGGGCCTGGGTGGCTACACCTTC
TRBV4-2	TRBJ2-7	-	-	CASGFGAYEQYF	TGTGCCAGCGGGTTCGGGGCATATGAGCAGTACTTC
TRBV7-2	TRBJ2-1	few	-	CASSLAYLIEQFF	TGTGCCAGCAGCTTAGCGTACTTGATTGAGCAGTTCTTC
TRBV7-6	TRBJ2-2	-	TRBD1	CASSLSSGTGGWTGELFF	TGTGCCAGCAGCTTAAGCTCCGGGACAGGGGGCTGGACCGGGGAGCTGTTTTTT
TRBV3-1	TRBJ2-7	-	-	CASSQDLETGREQYF	TGTGCCAGCAGCCAAGATCTGGAGACAGGGAGGGAGCAGTACTTC
TRBV7-9	TRBJ2-3	once	-	CASSPGGATLSTDTQYF	TGTGCCAGCAGCCCCGGTGGGGCAACCCTATCCACAGATACGCAGTATTTT
TRBV7-9	TRBJ2-3	few	-	CASSWIVADTQYF	TGTGCCAGCAGCTGGATAGTAGCAGATACGCAGTATTTT
TRBV21-1	TRBJ1-5	few	-	CASSKVFSGEGNSNQPQHF	TGTGCCAGCAGCAAAGTATTCTCAGGGGAAGGGAATTCCAATCAGCCCCAGCATTTT
TRBV2	TRBJ1-5	few	-	CASSGRVEGNQPQHF	TGTGCCAGCAGTGGCCGGGTGGAGGGCAATCAGCCCCAGCATTTT
TRBV19	TRBJ2-7	-	-	CASSVGTSYEQYF	TGTGCCAGTAGTGTCGGGACATCCTACGAGCAGTACTTC
TRBV25-1	TRBJ2-4	few	-	CASSELGRRPGGNIQYF	TGTGCCAGCAGTGAATTGGGAAGGAGGCCAGGTGGGAACATTCAGTACTTC
TRBV12-3/TRBV12-4	TRBJ2-7	-	-	CASSFSSGEQYF	TGTGCCAGCAGTTTCTCGTCAGGAGAGCAGTACTTC
TRBV5-1	TRBJ2-7	few	-	CASSKQVNEQYF	TGCGCCAGCAGCAAGCAGGTTAATGAGCAGTACTTC
TRBV12-3/TRBV12-4	TRBJ1-2	-	-	CASTPFGGSPDGYTF	TGTGCCAGCACTCCCTTCGGGGGGAGCCCAGATGGCTACACCTTC
TRBV6-1	TRBJ2-7	few	TRBD1	CASRDRDHYEQYF	TGTGCCAGCAGGGACAGGGATCACTACGAGCAGTACTTC
TRBV2	TRBJ2-5	few	TRBD2	CATIRGTSQETQYF	TGTGCCACCATCCGCGGGACTAGCCAAGAGACCCAGTACTTC
TRBV6-1	TRBJ1-2	-	-	CASRSTRDTNYGYTF	TGTGCCAGCAGGTCTACAAGGGATACTAACTATGGCTACACCTTC
TRBV5-1	TRBJ1-2	few	-	CASSLGGKPGYGYTF	TGCGCCAGCAGCTTGGGAGGGAAACCCGGTTATGGCTACACCTTC
TRBV20-1	TRBJ2-7	few	-	CSASFPDSPSYEQYF	TGCAGTGCTTCCTTTCCCGACAGCCCCTCCTACGAGCAGTACTTC
TRBV5-5	TRBJ2-7	few	TRBD1	CASSLVDRSSEQYF	TGTGCCAGCAGCTTGGTGGACAGGTCCTCCGAGCAGTACTTC
TRBV2	TRBJ2-5	-	TRBD1	CASSGTQGLGETQYF	TGTGCCAGCAGTGGCACACAGGGGTTGGGAGAGACCCAGTACTTC
TRBV24-1	TRBJ2-1	few	-	CATSEGTRGEQFF	TGTGCCACCAGTGAGGGGACGAGAGGTGAGCAGTTCTTC
TRBV24-1	TRBJ2-1	-	-	CATSDYTGTLDNEQFF	TGTGCCACCAGTGACTACACCGGGACCCTGGACAATGAGCAGTTCTTC
TRBV29-1	TRBJ2-7	few	-	CSVEGEAYEQYF	TGCAGCGTTGAAGGGGAAGCCTACGAGCAGTACTTC
TRBV7-8	TRBJ2-5	few	-	CASRRHGGSVETQYF	TGTGCCAGCAGGAGACACGGAGGTTCGGTGGAGACCCAGTACTTC
TRBV12-3/TRBV12-4	TRBJ2-7	-	TRBD1	CASRLGTVSYEQYF	TGTGCCAGCAGATTGGGGACAGTCTCATACGAGCAGTACTTC
TRBV7-9	TRBJ2-5	-	-	CASSLEGAQATQYF	TGTGCCAGCAGCTTAGAGGGAGCCCAGGCGACCCAGTACTTC